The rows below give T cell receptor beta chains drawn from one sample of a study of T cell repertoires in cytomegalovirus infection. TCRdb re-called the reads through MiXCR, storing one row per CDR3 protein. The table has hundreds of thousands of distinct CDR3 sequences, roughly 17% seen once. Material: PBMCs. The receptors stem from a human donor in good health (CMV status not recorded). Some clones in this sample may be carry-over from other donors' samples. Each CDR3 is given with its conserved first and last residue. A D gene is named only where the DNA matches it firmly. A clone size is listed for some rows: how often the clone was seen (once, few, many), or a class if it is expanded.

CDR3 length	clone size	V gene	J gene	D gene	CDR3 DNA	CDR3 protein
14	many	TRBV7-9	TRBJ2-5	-	TGTGCCAGCAGCGAGGAAAGGGTCAGCGAGACCCAGTACTTC	CASSEERVSETQYF
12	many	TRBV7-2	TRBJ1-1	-	TGTGCCGAACGCGCCGGGAACACTGAAGCTTTCTTT	CAERAGNTEAFF
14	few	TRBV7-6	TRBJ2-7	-	TGTGCCAGCAGCCAAGGGACGGGCGGCGTCGAGCAGTACTTC	CASSQGTGGVEQYF
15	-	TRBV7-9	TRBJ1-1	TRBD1	TGTGCCAGCAGCTCGAACAGGGGCTGGCGCACTGAAGCTTTCTTT	CASSSNRGWRTEAFF
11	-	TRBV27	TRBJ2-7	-	TGTGCCAGCAGTTTTGGAGGGGAGCAGTACTTC	CASSFGGEQYF
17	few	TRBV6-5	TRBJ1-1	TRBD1	TGTGCCAGCAGTTACTCTGGGACAGCCGCTATGAACACTGAAGCTTTCTTT	CASSYSGTAAMNTEAFF
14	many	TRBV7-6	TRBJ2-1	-	TGTGCCAGCAGCCCAGGTGGGCTAAGGAATGAGCAGTTCTTC	CASSPGGLRNEQFF
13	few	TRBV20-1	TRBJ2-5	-	TGCAGTGCAATAGGACAGAACCAAGAGACCCAGTACTTC	CSAIGQNQETQYF
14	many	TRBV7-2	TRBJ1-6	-	TGTGCCAGCAGCTTGGGCAACTATAATTCACCCCTCCACTTT	CASSLGNYNSPLHF
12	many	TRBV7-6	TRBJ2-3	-	TGTGCCAGCAGCCCCGACATGGATACGCAGTATTTT	CASSPDMDTQYF
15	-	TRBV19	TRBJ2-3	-	TGTGCCAGCGCTAACGGGCAAGAACCCACAGATACGCAGTATTTT	CASANGQEPTDTQYF
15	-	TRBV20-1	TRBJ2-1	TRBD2	TGCAGTGCTAGAGATCCTAGCGGAACATACAATGAGCAGTTCTTC	CSARDPSGTYNEQFF
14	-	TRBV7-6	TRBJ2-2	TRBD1	TGTGCCAGCAGCTTGACAGGGGGTTTCGGGGAGCTGTTTTTT	CASSLTGGFGELFF
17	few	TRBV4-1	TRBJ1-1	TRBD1	TGCGCCAGCAGCCAAGATTCGGTAAGGGGGCCCACTGCTGAAGCTTTCTTT	CASSQDSVRGPTAEAFF
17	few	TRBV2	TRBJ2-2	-	TGTGCCAGCAGTGTAGATATCAGTCTCGCGAACACCGGGGAGCTGTTTTTT	CASSVDISLANTGELFF
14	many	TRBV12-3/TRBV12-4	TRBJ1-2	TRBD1	TGTGCCAGCAGTACCCTGACAGGGGCCTATGGCTACACCTTC	CASSTLTGAYGYTF
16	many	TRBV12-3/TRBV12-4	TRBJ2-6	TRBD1	TGTGCCACCGGCAGGGGGCCCCGTTCTGGGGCCAACGTCCTGACTTTC	CATGRGPRSGANVLTF
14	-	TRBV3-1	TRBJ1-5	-	TGTGCCAGCAGCCAAGCGGGACGGTATCAGCCCCAGCATTTT	CASSQAGRYQPQHF
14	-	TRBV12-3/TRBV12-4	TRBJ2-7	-	TGTGCCAGCAGTTTTCGGAGGTCCGCCTACGAGCAGTACTTC	CASSFRRSAYEQYF
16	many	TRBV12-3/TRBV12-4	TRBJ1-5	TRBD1	TGTGCCAGCAGAGATACCGGGACAGGGGGTTATCAGCCCCAGCATTTT	CASRDTGTGGYQPQHF
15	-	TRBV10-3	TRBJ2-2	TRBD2	TGTGCCATCAGGCTAGCGGGGGCCAACACCGGGGAGCTGTTTTTT	CAIRLAGANTGELFF
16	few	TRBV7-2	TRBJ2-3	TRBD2	TGTGCCAGCAGCTTACGGGCGGGGGGATCGACAGATACGCAGTATTTT	CASSLRAGGSTDTQYF
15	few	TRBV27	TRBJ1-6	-	TGTGCCAGCAGTTCACGGTTACCCTATAATTCACCCCTCCACTTT	CASSSRLPYNSPLHF
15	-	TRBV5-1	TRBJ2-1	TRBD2	TGCGCCAGCAGCTTGGTAACGGGGAGGGTCAATGAGCAGTTCTTC	CASSLVTGRVNEQFF
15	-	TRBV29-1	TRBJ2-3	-	TGCAGCGTTGAAGATAGAAGGGGGTCTCCCTATACGCAGTATTTT	CSVEDRRGSPYTQYF
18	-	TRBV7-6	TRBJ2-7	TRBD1	TGTGCCAGCAGCTCTAGCCCCCCTGGGACAGATCTAGCCTACGAGCAGTACTTC	CASSSSPPGTDLAYEQYF
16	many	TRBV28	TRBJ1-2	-	TGTGCCAGCAGTTTCCGGACGGCCCGAGCTAACTATGGCTACACCTTC	CASSFRTARANYGYTF
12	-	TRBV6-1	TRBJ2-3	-	TGTGCCAGCAGTGAATATATTGATACGCAGTATTTT	CASSEYIDTQYF
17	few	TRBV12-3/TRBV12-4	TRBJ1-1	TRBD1	TGTGCCAGCAGTTTGAGAGGGACAGCCTTTTTGAACACTGAAGCTTTCTTT	CASSLRGTAFLNTEAFF